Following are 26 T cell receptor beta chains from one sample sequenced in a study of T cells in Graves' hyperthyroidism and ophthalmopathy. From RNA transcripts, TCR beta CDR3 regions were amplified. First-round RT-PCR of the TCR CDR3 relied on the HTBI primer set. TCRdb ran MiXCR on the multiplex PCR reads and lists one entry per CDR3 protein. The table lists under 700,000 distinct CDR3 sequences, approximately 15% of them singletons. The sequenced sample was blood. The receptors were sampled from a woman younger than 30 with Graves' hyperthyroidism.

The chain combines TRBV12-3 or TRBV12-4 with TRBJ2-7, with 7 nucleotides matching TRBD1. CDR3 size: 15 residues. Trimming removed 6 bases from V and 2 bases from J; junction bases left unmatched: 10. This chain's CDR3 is CASSETGTATYEQYF. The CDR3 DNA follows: TGTGCCAGCAGCGAGACCGGGACAGCTACCTACGAGCAGTACTTC.

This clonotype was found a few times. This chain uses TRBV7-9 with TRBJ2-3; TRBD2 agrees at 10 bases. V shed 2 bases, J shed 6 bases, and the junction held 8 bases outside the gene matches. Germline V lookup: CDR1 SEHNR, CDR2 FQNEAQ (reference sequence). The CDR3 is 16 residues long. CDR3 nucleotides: TGTGCCAGCAGCTTAACAGCGGGAGGGGCGGGGGATACGCAGTATTTT. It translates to CASSLTAGGAGDTQYF.

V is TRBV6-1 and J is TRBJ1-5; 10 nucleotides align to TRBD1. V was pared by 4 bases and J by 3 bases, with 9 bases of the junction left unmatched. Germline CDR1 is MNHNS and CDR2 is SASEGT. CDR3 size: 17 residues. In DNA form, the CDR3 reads TGTGCCAGCAGTGGAACGAGGGGACAGGGGAACAATCAGCCCCAGCATTTT. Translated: CASSGTRGQGNNQPQHF.

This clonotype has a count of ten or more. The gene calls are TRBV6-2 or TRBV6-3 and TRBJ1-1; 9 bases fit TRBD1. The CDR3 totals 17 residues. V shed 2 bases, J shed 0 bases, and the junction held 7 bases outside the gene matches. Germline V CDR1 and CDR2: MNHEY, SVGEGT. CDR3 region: CASSYTTGGWMNTEAFF. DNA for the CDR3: TGTGCCAGCAGTTACACCACAGGGGGCTGGATGAACACTGAAGCTTTCTTT.

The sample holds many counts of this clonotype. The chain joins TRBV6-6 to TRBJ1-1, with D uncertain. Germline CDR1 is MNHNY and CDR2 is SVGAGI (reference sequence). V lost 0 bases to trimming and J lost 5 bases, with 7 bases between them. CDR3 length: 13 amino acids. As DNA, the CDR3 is TGTGCCAGCAGTTACTCGGGAGGGACTGAAGCTTTCTTT. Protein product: CASSYSGGTEAFF.

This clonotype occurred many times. The CDR3 region is CASLIAGAHRETQYF. For the CDR3, the DNA is TGTGCCAGCTTGATAGCGGGGGCCCACCGAGAGACCCAGTACTTC. J is TRBJ2-5 and V is TRBV7-9; 9 nucleotides match TRBD2. V gave up 8 bases and J gave up 4 bases; unmatched junction bases: 11. The CDR3 runs 15 residues. Germline values: CDR1 SEHNR, CDR2 FQNEAQ (reference sequence).

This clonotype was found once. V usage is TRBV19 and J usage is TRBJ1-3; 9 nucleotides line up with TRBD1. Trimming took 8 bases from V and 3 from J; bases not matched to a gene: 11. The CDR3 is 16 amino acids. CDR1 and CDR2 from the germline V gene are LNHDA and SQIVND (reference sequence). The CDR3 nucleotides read TGTGCCAGTTACCAGCCGGGACAGGGACTTGGAAACACCATATATTTT. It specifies CASYQPGQGLGNTIYF.

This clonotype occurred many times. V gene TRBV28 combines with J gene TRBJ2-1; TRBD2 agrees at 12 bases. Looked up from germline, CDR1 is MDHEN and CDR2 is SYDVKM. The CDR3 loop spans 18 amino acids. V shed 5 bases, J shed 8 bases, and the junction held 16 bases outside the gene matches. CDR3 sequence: CASSPGTWTSGTTDEQFF. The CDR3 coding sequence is TGTGCCAGCAGTCCCGGCACCTGGACTAGCGGGACAACGGATGAGCAGTTCTTC.

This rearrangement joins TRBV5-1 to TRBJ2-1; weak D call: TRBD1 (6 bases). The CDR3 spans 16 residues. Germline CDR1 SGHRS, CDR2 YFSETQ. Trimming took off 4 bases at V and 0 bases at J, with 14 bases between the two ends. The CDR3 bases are TGCGCCAGCAGCCCCCTAGACAGGAGCTCCTACAATGAGCAGTTCTTC. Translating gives CASSPLDRSSYNEQFF.

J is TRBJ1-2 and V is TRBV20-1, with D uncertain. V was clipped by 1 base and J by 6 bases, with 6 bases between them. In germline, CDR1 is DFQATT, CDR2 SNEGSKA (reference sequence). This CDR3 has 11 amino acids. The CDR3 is CSARGADGYTF. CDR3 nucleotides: TGCAGTGCTAGAGGTGCGGATGGCTACACCTTC.

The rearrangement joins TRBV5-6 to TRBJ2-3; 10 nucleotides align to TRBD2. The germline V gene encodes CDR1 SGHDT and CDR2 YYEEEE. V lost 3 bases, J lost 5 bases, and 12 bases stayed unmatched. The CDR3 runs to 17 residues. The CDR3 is CASSSRGRAGGEDTQYF. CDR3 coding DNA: TGTGCCAGCAGCTCCCGGGGGCGAGCGGGAGGGGAAGATACGCAGTATTTT.

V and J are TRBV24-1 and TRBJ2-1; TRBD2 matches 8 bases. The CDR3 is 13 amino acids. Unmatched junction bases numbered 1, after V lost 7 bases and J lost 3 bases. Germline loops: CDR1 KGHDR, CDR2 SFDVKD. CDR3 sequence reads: CATRGTSYNEQFF. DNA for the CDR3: TGTGCCACCAGAGGGACTAGCTACAATGAGCAGTTCTTC.

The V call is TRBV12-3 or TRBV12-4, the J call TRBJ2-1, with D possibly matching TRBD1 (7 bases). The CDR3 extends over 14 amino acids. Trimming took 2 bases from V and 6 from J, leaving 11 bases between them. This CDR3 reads CASSLLQGGNEQFF. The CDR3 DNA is TGTGCCAGCAGTTTATTGCAGGGGGGCAATGAGCAGTTCTTC.

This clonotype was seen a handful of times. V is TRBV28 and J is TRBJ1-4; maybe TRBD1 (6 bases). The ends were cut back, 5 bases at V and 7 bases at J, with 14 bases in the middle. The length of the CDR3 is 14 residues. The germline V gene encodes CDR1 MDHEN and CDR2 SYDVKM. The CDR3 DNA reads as TGTGCCAGCAGTCCACAGGGAACCCTTGAAAAACTGTTTTTT. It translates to CASSPQGTLEKLFF.

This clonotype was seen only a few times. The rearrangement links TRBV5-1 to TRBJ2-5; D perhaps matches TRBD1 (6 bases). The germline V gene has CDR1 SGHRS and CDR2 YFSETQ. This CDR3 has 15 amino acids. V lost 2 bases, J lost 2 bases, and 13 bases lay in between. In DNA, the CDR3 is TGCGCCAGCAGCTTCCCCGCAGGGGTTCAAGAGACCCAGTACTTC. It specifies CASSFPAGVQETQYF.

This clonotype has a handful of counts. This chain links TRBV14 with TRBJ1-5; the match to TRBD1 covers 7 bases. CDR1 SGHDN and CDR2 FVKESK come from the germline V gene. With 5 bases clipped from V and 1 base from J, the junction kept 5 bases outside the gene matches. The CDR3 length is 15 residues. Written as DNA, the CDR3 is TGTGCCAGCAGCGTGACAGGGCGAAGCAATCAGCCCCAGCATTTT. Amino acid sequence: CASSVTGRSNQPQHF. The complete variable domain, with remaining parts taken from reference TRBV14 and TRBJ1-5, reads EAGVTQFPSHSVIEKGQTVTLRCDPISGHDNLYWYRRVMGKEIKFLLHFVKESKQDESGMPNNRFLAERTGGTYSTLKVQPAELEDSGVYFCASSVTGRSNQPQHFGDGTRLSIL.

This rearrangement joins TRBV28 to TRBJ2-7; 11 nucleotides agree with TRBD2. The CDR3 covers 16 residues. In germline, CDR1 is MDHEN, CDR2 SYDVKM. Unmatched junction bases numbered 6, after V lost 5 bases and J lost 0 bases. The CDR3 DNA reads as TGTGCCAGCAGTCCCTCAGGACTAGCGGGCTCCTACGAGCAGTACTTC. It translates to CASSPSGLAGSYEQYF.

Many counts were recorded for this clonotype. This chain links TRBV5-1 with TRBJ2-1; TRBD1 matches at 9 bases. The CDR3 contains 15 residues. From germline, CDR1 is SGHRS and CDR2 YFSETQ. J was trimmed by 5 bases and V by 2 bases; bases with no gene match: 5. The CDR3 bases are TGCGCCAGCAGCTTTAGGGGGACAGGGAACAATGAGCAGTTCTTC. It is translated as CASSFRGTGNNEQFF. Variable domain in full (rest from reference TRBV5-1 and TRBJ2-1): KAGVTQTPRYLIKTRGQQVTLSCSPISGHRSVSWYQQTPGQGLQFLFEYFSETQRNKGNFPGRFSGRQFSNSRSEMNVSTLELGDSALYLCASSFRGTGNNEQFFGPGTRLTVL.

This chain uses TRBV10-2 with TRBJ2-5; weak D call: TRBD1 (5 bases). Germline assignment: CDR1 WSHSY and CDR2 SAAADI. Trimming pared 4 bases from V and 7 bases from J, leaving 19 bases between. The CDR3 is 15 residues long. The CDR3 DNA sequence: TGCGCCAGCAGTGTTAATGCTAACAGGATCGGGACCCAGTACTTC. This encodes CASSVNANRIGTQYF.

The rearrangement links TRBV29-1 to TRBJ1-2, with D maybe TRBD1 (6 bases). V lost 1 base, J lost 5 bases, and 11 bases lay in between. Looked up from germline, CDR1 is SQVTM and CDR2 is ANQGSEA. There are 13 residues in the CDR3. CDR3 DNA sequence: TGCAGCGTTGAAGGGTCAGGGGAATATGGCTACACCTTC. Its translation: CSVEGSGEYGYTF. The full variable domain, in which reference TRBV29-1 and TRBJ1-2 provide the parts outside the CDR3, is SAVISQKPSRDICQRGTSLTIQCQVDSQVTMMFWYRQQPGQSLTLIATANQGSEATYESGFVIDKFPISRPNLTFSTLTVSNMSPEDSSIYLCSVEGSGEYGYTFGSGTRLTVV.

CDR3 DNA sequence: TGTGCCAGCAGTTCATCCAGGGATCAGCCCCAGCATTTT. This codes for CASSSSRDQPQHF. The gene calls are TRBV6-1 and TRBJ1-5, with D possibly being TRBD1 (5 bases). In germline, CDR1 is MNHNS, CDR2 SASEGT. Trimming removed 5 bases from V and 5 bases from J, with 10 bases in between. The CDR3 runs 13 residues.

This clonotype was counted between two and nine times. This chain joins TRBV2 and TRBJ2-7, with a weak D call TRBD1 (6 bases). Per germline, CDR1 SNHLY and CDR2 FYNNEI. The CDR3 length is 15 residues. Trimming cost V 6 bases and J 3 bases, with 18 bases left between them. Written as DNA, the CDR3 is TGTGCCAGCAGACAGACAGGTACCGACCTCTACGAGCAGTACTTC. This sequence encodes CASRQTGTDLYEQYF.

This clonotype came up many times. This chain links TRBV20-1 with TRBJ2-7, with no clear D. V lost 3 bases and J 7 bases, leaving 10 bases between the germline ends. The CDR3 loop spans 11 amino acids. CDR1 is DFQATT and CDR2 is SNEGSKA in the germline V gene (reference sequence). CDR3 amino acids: CSASPGSEQYF. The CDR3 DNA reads TGCAGTGCTAGTCCCGGATCGGAGCAGTACTTC.

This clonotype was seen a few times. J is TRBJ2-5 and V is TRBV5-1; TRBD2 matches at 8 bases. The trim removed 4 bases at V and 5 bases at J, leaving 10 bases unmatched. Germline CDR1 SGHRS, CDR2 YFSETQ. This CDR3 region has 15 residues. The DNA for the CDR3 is TGCGCCAGCAGCCGAGCGGGGGCAGGGCTGGAGACCCAGTACTTC. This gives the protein CASSRAGAGLETQYF.

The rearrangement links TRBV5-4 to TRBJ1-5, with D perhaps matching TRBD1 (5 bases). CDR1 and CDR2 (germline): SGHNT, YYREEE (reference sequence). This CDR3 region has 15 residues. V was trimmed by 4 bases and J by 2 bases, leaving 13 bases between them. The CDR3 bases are TGTGCCAGCAGCCGGGACGGGGGTGGCAATCAGCCCCAGCATTTT. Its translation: CASSRDGGGNQPQHF.

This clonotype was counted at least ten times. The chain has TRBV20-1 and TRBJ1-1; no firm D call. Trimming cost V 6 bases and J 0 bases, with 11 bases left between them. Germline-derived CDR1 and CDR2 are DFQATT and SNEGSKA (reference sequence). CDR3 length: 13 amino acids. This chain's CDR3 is CSATTKMNTEAFF. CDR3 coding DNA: TGCAGTGCCACGACCAAGATGAACACTGAAGCTTTCTTT.